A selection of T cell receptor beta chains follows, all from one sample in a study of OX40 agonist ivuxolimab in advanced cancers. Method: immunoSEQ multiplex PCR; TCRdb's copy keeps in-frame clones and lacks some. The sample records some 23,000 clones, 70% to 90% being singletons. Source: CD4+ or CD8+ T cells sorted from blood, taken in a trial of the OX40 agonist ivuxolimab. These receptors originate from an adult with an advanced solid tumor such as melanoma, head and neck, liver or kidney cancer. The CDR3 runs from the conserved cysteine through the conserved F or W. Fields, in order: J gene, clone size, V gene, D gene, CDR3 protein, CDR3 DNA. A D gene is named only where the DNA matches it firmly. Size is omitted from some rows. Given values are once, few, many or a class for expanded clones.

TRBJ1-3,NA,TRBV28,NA,CASTVTGNGNTIYF,TGTGCCAGCACTGTAACGGGGAACGGAAACACCATATATTTT
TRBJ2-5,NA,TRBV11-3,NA,CASSPHFEETQYF,TGTGCCAGCAGCCCCCACTTTGAAGAGACCCAGTACTTC
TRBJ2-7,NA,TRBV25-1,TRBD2,CASSERGGTDSYEQYF,TGTGCCAGCAGTGAACGCGGGGGGACGGACTCCTACGAGCAGTACTTC
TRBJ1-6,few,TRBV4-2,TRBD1,CASSTHDREGSNSPLHF,TGTGCCAGCAGCACCCATGACAGGGAGGGAAGTAATTCACCCCTCCACTTT
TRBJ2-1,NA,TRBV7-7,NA,CASSLAGIGNEQFF,TGTGCCAGCAGCTTAGCCGGAATCGGGAATGAGCAGTTCTTC
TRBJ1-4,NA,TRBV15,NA,CATSRDFDGNEKLFF,TGTGCCACCAGCAGAGATTTCGACGGTAATGAAAAACTGTTTTTT
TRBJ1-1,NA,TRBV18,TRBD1,CASSRNSGTVEAFF,TGTGCCAGCTCACGAAATTCCGGGACAGTTGAAGCTTTCTTT
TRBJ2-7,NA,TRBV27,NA,CASSPDKQTYEQYF,TGTGCCAGCAGTCCCGACAAGCAGACCTACGAGCAGTACTTC
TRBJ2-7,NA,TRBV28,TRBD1,CASSHRGASYEQYF,TGCGCCAGCAGCCACAGGGGCGCGAGCTACGAGCAGTACTTC
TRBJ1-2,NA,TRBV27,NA,CASSTIWSHYGYTF,TGTGCCAGCAGCACGATTTGGTCGCACTATGGCTACACCTTC
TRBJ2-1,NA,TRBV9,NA,CASSPERRANEQFF,TGTGCCAGCAGCCCCGAAAGGAGGGCCAATGAGCAGTTCTTC
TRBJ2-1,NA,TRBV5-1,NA,CASSLEEGSGSYNEQFF,TGCGCCAGCAGCTTGGAGGAGGGTTCCGGCTCCTACAATGAGCAGTTCTTC
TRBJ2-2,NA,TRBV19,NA,CASKVPGLRRNGELFF,TGTGCCAGTAAAGTTCCGGGACTCCGTCGCAACGGGGAGCTGTTTTTT
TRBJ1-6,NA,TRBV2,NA,CAGTFAYNSPLHF,TGTGCCGGAACCTTCGCCTATAATTCACCCCTCCACTTT
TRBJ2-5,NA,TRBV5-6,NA,CASSLVLETQYF,TGTGCCAGCAGCTTGGTGTTAGAGACCCAGTACTTC
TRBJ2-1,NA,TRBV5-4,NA,CASSQKLAHEQFF,TGTGCCAGCAGCCAAAAACTAGCACATGAGCAGTTCTTC
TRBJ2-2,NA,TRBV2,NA,CASSEGVGTGELFF,TGTGCCAGCAGTGAAGGTGTTGGGACCGGGGAGCTGTTTTTT
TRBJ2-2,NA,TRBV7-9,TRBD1,CASSSPTGEDAGELFF,TGTGCCAGCAGCTCCCCGACAGGGGAGGACGCCGGGGAGCTGTTTTTT
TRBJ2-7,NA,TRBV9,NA,CASSVAGTQYYEQYF,TGTGCCAGCAGCGTAGCTGGGACACAGTACTACGAGCAGTACTTC
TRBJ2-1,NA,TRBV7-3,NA,CASSLRGHGKFF,TGTGCCAGCAGCCTACGGGGCCACGGAAAGTTCTTC
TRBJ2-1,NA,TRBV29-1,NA,CSVEPGTWDEQFF,TGCAGCGTTGAGCCCGGGACCTGGGATGAGCAGTTCTTC
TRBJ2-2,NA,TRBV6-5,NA,CASSYAGAFTGELFF,TGTGCCAGCAGTTACGCGGGGGCCTTCACCGGGGAGCTGTTTTTT
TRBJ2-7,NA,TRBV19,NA,CASSISQYVEQYF,TGTGCCAGTAGTATTAGTCAGTACGTGGAGCAGTACTTC
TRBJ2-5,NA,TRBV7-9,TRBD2,CAGLLAGGHQETQYF,TGTGCCGGCCTACTAGCGGGGGGTCACCAAGAGACCCAGTACTTC
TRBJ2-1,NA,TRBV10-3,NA,CAILTGGNEQFF,TGTGCCATCCTGACAGGAGGAAATGAGCAGTTCTTC
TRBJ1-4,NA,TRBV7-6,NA,CASRGEKLFF,TGTGCCAGCCGGGGCGAAAAACTGTTTTTT
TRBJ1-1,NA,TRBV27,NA,CASSYTGNTEAFF,TGTGCCAGCAGTTACACAGGGAACACTGAAGCTTTCTTT
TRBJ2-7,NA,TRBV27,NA,CASWKAGIQPAYEQYF,TGTGCCAGCTGGAAGGCGGGGATACAGCCAGCCTACGAGCAGTACTTC
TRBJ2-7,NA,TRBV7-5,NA,CVRSFAILGYEQYF,TGTGTCAGAAGTTTCGCGATCCTAGGCTACGAGCAGTACTTC
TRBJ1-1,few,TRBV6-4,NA,CASSVDLDTEAFF,TGTGCCAGCAGTGTTGACCTGGACACTGAAGCTTTCTTT
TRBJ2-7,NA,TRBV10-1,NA,CASNNILASSYEQYF,TGCGCCAGCAATAATATCCTAGCGAGCTCCTACGAGCAGTACTTC
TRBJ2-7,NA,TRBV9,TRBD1,CASSVASDRVSYEQYF,TGTGCCAGCAGCGTAGCTTCGGACAGGGTCTCCTACGAGCAGTACTTC
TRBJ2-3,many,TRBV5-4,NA,CASSLNVGGPQYF,TGTGCCAGCAGCTTGAACGTGGGTGGTCCGCAGTATTTT
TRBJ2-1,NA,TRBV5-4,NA,CASSSSLFPEQFF,TGTGCCAGCAGCTCCTCTCTTTTTCCTGAGCAGTTCTTC